Detailed here is one T cell receptor beta chain. Its specificity is unknown. It was second doses at about 4 or about 12 weeks that were pooled. This sample was taken from a study of T cell responses to AZD1222 COVID-19 vaccine. Study outcomes and limitations: Among vaccine-associated CD4 TCRs, coverage spanned spike, with dominance at 160-218 and 743-854.

Germline loops: CDR1 SEHNR, CDR2 FQNEAQ (reference sequence). Trimming shortened V by 4 bases and J by 3 bases, and 9 bases separated the two germline ends. The CDR3 contains 14 residues. TCRdb's copy holds only in-frame clones and misses some; the assay was immunoSEQ multiplex PCR. Of 95,000 to 100,000 clones in the sample, around nine tenths were seen once. Material: peripheral blood, obtained 28 days after the second AZD1222 dose. The clonotype was recovered from an adult who received the AZD1222 COVID-19 vaccine. The chain recombines TRBV7-9 with TRBJ2-2; D remains ambiguous. Here the CDR3 DNA reads TGTGCCAGCAGCTCCCTATTTGACACCGGGGAGCTGTTTTTT. This sequence encodes CASSSLFDTGELFF.